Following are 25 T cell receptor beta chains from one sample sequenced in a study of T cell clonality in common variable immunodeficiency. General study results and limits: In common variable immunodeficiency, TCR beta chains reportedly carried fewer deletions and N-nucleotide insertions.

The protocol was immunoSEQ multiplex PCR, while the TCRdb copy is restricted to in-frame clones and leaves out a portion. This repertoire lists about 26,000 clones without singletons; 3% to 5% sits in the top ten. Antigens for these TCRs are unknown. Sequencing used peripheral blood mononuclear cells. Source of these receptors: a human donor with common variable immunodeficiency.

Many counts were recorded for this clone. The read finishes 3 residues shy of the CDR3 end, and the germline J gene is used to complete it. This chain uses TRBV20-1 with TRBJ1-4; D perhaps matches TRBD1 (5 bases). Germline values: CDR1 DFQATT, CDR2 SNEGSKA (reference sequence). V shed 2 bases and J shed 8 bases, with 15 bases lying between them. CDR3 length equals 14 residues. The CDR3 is CSARRGQAEEKLFF. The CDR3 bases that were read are TGCAGTGCTAGAAGGGGCCAGGCCGAGGAAAAA.

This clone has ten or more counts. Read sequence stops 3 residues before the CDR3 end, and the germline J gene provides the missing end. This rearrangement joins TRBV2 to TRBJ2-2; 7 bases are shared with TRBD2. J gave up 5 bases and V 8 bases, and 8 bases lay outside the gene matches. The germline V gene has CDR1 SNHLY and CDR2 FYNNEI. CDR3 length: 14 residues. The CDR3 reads CASGGDGMTGELFF. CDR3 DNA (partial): TGTGCCAGCGGGGGGGACGGAATGACCGGGGAG.

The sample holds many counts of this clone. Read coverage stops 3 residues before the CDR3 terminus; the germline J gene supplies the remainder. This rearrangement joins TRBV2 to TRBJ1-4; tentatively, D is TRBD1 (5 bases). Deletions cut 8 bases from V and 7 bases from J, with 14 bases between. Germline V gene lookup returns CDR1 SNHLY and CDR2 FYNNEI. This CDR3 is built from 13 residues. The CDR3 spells CASETQGIEKLFF. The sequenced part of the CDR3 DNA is TGTGCCAGCGAAACCCAGGGTATTGAAAAA.

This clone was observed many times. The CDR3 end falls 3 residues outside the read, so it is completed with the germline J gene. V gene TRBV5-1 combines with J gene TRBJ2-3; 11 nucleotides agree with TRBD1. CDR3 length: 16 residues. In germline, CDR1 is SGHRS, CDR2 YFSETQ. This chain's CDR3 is CASSPKAGTGGFSQYF. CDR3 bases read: TGCGCCAGCAGCCCCAAAGCCGGGACAGGGGGTTTCTCG.

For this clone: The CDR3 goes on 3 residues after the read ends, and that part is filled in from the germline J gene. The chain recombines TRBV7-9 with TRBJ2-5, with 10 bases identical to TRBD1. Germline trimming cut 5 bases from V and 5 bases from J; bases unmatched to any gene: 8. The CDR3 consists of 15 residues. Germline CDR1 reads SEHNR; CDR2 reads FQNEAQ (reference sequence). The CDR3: CASSPGQGRGETQYF. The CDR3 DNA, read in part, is TGTGCCAGCAGCCCGGGACAGGGGCGAGGGGAGACC.

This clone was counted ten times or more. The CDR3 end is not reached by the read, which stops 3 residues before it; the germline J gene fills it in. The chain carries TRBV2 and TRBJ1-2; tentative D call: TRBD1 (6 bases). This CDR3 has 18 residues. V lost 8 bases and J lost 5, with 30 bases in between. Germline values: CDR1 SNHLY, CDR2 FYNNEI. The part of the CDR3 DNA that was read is TGTGCCAGCCCACGTTCGGCCAGGGGTCCGAGATATGAATATGGC. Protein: CASPRSARGPRYEYG. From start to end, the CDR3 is CASPRSARGPRYEYGYTF.

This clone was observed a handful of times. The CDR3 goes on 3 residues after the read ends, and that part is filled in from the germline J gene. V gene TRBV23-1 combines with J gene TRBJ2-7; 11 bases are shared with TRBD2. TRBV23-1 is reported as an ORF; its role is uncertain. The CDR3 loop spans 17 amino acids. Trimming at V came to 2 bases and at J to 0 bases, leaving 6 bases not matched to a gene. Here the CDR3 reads CASSQRTSGPSSYEQYF. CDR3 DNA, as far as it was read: TGCGCCAGCAGTCAAAGGACTAGCGGGCCGAGCTCCTACGAG.

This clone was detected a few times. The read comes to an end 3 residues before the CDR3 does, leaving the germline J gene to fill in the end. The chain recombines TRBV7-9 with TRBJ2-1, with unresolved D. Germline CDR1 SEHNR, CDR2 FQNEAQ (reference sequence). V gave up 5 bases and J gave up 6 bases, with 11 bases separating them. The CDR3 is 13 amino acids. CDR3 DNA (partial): TGTGCCAGCAGCCCAGCGTCGGCCAATGAG. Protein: CASSPASANE. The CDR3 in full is CASSPASANEQFF. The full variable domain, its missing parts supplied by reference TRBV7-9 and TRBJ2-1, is DTGVSQNPRHKITKRGQNVTFRCDPISEHNRLYWYRQTLGQGPEFLTYFQNEAQLEKSRLLSDRFSAERPKGSFSTLEIQRTEQGDSAMYLCASSPASANEQFFGPGTRLTVL.

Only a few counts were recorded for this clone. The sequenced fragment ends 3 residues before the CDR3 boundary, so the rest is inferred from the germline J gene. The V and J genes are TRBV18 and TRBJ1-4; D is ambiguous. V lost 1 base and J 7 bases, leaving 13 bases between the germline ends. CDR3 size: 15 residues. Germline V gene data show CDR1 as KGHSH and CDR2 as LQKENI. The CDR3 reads CASSPQARTGEKLFF. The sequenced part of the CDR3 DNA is TGTGCCAGCTCACCACAGGCGCGGACTGGTGAAAAA.

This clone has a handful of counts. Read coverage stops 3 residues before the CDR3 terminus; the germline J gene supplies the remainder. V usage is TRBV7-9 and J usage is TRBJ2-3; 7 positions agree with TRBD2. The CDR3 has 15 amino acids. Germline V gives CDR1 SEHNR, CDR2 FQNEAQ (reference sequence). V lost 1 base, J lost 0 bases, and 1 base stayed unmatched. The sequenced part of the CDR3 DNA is TGTGCCAGCAGCTTAGGACTAGCTAGCACAGATACG. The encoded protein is CASSLGLASTDT. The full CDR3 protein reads CASSLGLASTDTQYF.

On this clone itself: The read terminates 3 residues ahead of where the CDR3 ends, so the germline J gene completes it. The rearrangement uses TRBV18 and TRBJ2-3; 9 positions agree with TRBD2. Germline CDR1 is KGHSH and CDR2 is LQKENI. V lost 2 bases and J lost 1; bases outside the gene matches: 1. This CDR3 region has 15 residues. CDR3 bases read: TGTGCCAGCTCACCATGGACTAGCGGCACAGATACG. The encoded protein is CASSPWTSGTDT. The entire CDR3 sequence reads CASSPWTSGTDTQYF. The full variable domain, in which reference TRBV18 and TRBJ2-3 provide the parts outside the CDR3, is NAGVMQNPRHLVRRRGQEARLRCSPMKGHSHVYWYRQLPEEGLKFMVYLQKENIIDESGMPKERFSAEFPKEGPSILRIQQVVRGDSAAYFCASSPWTSGTDTQYFGPGTRLTVL.

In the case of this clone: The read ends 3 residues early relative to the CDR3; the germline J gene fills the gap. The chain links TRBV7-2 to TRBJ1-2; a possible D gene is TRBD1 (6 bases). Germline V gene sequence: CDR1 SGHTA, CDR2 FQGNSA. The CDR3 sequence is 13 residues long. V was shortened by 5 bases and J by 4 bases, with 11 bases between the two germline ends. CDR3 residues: CASSPRTAYGYTF. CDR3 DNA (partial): TGTGCCAGCAGCCCTCGGACAGCCTATGGC.

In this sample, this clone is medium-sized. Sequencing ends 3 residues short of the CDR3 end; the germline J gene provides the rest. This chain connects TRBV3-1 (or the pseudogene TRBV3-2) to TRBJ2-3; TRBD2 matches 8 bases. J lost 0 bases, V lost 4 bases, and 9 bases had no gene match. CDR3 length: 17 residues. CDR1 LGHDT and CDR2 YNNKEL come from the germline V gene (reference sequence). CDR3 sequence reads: CASSLRGSSGSTDTQYF. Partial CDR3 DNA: TGTGCCAGCAGCCTAAGGGGTTCTAGCGGGAGCACAGATACG.

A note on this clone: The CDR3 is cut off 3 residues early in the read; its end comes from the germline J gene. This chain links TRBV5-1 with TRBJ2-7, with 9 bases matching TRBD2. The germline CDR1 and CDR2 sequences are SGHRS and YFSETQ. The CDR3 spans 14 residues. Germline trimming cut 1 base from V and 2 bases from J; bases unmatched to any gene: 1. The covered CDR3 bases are TGCGCCAGCAGCTTGCAGCGGGAGGCCTACGAG. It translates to CASSLQREAYE. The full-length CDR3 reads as CASSLQREAYEQYF.

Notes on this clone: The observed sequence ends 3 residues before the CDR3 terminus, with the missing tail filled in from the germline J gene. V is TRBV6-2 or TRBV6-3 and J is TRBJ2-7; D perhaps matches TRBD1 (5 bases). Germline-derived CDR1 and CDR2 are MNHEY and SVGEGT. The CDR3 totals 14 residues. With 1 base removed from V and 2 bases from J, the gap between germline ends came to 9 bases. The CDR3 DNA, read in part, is TGTGCCAGCAGTTACTATCTGACAGCCTACGAG. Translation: CASSYYLTAYE. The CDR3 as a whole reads CASSYYLTAYEQYF.

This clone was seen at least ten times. CDR3 loop: CASSSALAGGNTDTQYF. CDR3 DNA (partial): TGTGCCAGCAGTTCGGCCCTAGCGGGAGGTAACACAGATACG. The chain has TRBV28 and TRBJ2-3; 11 bases fit TRBD2. The sequenced fragment ends 3 residues before the CDR3 boundary, so the rest is inferred from the germline J gene. CDR1 and CDR2 (germline): MDHEN, SYDVKM. Trimming at V came to 4 bases and at J to 2 bases, leaving 8 bases not matched to a gene. This CDR3 is built from 17 residues. Full variable domain (rest looked up from reference TRBV28 and TRBJ2-3): DVKVTQSSRYLVKRTGEKVFLECVQDMDHENMFWYRQDPGLGLRLIYFSYDVKMKEKGDIPEGYSVSREKKERFSLILESASTNQTSMYLCASSSALAGGNTDTQYFGPGTRLTVL.

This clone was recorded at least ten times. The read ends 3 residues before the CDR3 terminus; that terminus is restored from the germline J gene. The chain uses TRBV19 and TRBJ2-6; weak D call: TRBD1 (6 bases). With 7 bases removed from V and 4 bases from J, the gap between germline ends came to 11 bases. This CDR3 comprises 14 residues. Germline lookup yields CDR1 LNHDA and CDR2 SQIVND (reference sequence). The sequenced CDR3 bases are TGTGCCAGTAAAAGGGGGTGGGGGGCCAACGTC. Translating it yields CASKRGWGANV. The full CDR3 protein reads CASKRGWGANVLTF.

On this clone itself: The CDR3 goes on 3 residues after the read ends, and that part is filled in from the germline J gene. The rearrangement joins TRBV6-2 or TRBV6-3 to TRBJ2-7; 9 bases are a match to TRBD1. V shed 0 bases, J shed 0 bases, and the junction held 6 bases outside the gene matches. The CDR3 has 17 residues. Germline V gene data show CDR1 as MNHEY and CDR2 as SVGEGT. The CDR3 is CASSYSTGTGPSYEQYF. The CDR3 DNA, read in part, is TGTGCCAGCAGTTACTCGACAGGGACAGGGCCCTCCTACGAG.

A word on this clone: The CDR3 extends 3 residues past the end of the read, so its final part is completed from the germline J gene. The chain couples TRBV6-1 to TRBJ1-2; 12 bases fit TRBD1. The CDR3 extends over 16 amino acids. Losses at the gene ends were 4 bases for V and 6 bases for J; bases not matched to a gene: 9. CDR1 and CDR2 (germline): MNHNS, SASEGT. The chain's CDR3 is CASSGFPGQGANGYTF. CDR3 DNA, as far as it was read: TGTGCCAGCAGTGGATTTCCGGGACAGGGGGCAAATGGC.

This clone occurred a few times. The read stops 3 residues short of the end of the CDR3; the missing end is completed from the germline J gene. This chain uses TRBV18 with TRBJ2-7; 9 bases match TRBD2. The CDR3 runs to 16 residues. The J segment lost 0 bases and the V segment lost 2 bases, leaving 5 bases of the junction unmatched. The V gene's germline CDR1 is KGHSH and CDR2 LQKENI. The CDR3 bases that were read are TGTGCCAGCTCACCATATAGACTAGCGGACTCCTACGAG. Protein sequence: CASSPYRLADSYE. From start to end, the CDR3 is CASSPYRLADSYEQYF.

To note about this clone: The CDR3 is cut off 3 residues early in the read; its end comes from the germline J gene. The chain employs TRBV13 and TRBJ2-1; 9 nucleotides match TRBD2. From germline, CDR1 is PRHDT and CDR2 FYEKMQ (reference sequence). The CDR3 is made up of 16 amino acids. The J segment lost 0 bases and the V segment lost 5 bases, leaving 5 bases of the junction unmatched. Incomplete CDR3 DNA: TGTGCCAGCAGCCTCCGACTAGCGGCCTCCTACAATGAG. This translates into CASSLRLAASYNE. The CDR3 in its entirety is CASSLRLAASYNEQFF.

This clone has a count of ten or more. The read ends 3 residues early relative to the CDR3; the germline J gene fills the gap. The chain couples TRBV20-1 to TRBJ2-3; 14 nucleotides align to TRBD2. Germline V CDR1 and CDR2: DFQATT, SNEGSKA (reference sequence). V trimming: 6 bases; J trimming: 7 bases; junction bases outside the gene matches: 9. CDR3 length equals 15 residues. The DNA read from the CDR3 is TGCAGTGCCCCCGGGGGGACTAGCGGGAGAAATACG. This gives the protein CSAPGGTSGRNT. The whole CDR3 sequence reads CSAPGGTSGRNTQYF.

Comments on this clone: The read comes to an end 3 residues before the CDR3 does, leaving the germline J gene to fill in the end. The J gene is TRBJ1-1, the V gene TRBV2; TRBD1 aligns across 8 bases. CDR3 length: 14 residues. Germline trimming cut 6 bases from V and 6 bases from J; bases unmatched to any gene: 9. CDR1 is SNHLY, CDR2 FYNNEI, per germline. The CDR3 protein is CASRTTGGFSEAFF. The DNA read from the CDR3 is TGTGCCAGCAGGACAACAGGGGGGTTCTCTGAA. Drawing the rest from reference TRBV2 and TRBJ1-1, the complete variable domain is EPEVTQTPSHQVTQMGQEVILRCVPISNHLYFYWYRQILGQKVEFLVSFYNNEISEKSEIFDDQFSVERPDGSNFTLKIRSTKLEDSAMYFCASRTTGGFSEAFFGQGTRLTVV.

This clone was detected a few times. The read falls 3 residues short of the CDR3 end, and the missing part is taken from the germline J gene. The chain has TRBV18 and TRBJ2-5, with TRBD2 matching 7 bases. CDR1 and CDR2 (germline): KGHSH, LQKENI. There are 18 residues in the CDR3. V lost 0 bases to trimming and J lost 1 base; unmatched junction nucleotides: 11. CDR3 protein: CASSPPRGAGAGQETQYF. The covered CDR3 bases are TGTGCCAGCTCACCACCGAGGGGTGCGGGAGCGGGCCAAGAGACC.

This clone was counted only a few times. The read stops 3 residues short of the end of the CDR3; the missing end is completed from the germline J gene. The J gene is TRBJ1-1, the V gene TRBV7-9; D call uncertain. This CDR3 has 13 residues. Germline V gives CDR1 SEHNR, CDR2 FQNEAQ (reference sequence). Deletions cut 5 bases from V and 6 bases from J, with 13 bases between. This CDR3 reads CASSPVLTSEAFF. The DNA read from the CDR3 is TGTGCCAGCAGCCCGGTCCTGACTTCTGAA.